Below are 20 T cell receptor beta chains sequenced from a single sample in a study of shared clonotypes between healthy human individuals. This table comes from immunoSEQ multiplex PCR, and its TCRdb copy is limited to in-frame clones, with some not included. The table lists about 2,100,000 clones, 85% to 95% of them singletons. CD45RO-negative cells were positively selected for CCR7, leaving out terminally differentiated effector memory CD45RA+ cells. The specimen was naive CD8+ T cells from PBMCs. The receptors shown here come from a man aged 18 to 30 in good health. Some clones in this sample may be carry-over from other donors' samples.

The CDR3 DNA is TGTGCCAGCAGTGAAGCCCGGCTAGTTTTCATTGCCCAGTACTTC. Translation gives CASSEARLVFIAQYF. The chain has TRBV6-1 and TRBJ2-5; D is uncertain. Germline CDR1 is MNHNS and CDR2 is SASEGT. The CDR3 extends over 15 amino acids. With 0 bases removed from V and 9 bases from J, the gap between germline ends came to 17 bases.

Remarks on this clone: The same CDR3 arises from other DNA sequences in this sample as well. V gene TRBV4-3 combines with J gene TRBJ2-7, with 10 bases identical to TRBD1. Germline CDR1 reads LGHNA; CDR2 reads YSLEER. V shed 4 bases and J 4 bases; nucleotides not matched to a gene: 4. The CDR3 is 14 amino acids. The CDR3 here is CASSPGTGAYEQYF. CDR3 DNA: TGCGCCAGCAGCCCGGGGACAGGGGCGTACGAGCAGTACTTC.

This chain uses TRBV6-6 with TRBJ2-5; D remains ambiguous. From germline, CDR1 is MNHNY and CDR2 SVGAGI (reference sequence). The CDR3 is 13 residues long. Trimming took 6 bases from V and 5 from J, leaving 13 bases between them. The DNA of the CDR3 is TGTGCCAGCAGGGCATTAGGGCAGGAGACCCAGTACTTC. Its protein is CASRALGQETQYF.

The CDR3 nucleotides read TGTGCCAGCAGTTTATGGGGCGGGGTGGAGGGCAAAAACATTCAGTACTTC. The encoded protein is CASSLWGGVEGKNIQYF. V usage is TRBV28 and J usage is TRBJ2-4, with a tentative D call TRBD2 (6 bases). This CDR3 has 17 amino acids. V was clipped by 0 bases and J by 3 bases, with 15 bases between them. Looked up from germline, CDR1 is MDHEN and CDR2 is SYDVKM.

The chain employs TRBV7-2 and TRBJ1-6; D unclear. CDR1 and CDR2 (germline): SGHTA, FQGNSA. The CDR3 loop spans 15 amino acids. The V and J ends lost 0 bases and 9 bases respectively, with 12 bases between them. The CDR3 bases are TGTGCCAGCAGCTTAGCCAGGTTATGGCTTTCACCCCTCCACTTT. Translated: CASSLARLWLSPLHF.

The chain uses TRBV6-4 and TRBJ2-1; 8 nucleotides line up with TRBD1. CDR3 length equals 15 residues. V gave up 5 bases and J gave up 4 bases; unmatched junction bases: 7. Germline loops: CDR1 MRHNA, CDR2 SNTAGT. The CDR3 coding sequence is TGTGCCAGCAGTTCCAGGGGGCGCAATTACAATGAGCAGTTCTTC. Translated, it gives CASSSRGRNYNEQFF.

The chain has TRBV28 and TRBJ2-5; D gene unclear. The better agreement between TRBJ2-7 and the DNA end casts doubt on the J call. Germline assignment: CDR1 MDHEN and CDR2 SYDVKM. The CDR3 runs 15 residues. CDR3 amino acids: CASSLPPGPTYEQYF. The CDR3 DNA is TGTGCCAGCAGTCTTCCTCCAGGCCCTACTTACGAGCAGTACTTC.

This CDR3 reads CASSLYTGSPPQHF. For the CDR3, the DNA is TGTGCCAGCAGTTTATACACTGGGTCACCGCCCCAGCATTTT. The chain has TRBV28 and TRBJ1-5; D unresolved. This CDR3 contains 14 residues. Germline V CDR1 and CDR2: MDHEN, SYDVKM. V was shortened by 1 base and J by 9 bases, with 13 bases between the two germline ends.

This rearrangement joins TRBV28 to TRBJ2-6; D might be TRBD2 (7 bases). The CDR3 has 15 residues. Germline V gene sequence: CDR1 MDHEN, CDR2 SYDVKM. Deletions cut 10 bases from V and 2 bases from J, with 15 bases between. As DNA, the CDR3 is TGTGCCACCACCCTGGGGGGGCCTGGGGCCAACGTCCTGACTTTC. It yields the protein CATTLGGPGANVLTF.

V usage is TRBV5-5 and J usage is TRBJ2-7; a possible D gene is TRBD2 (6 bases). Germline V gives CDR1 SGHKS, CDR2 YYEKEE (reference sequence). The CDR3 length is 15 residues. Between the trimmed V and J ends, which lost 0 bases and 2 bases, there was a span of 12 bases. CDR3 sequence: CASSLAASAAYEQYF. The CDR3 region has the DNA TGTGCCAGCAGCTTGGCCGCTAGCGCGGCCTACGAGCAGTACTTC.

V is TRBV15 and J is TRBJ2-3; the match to TRBD2 covers 12 bases. Per germline, CDR1 LNHNV and CDR2 YYDKDF (reference sequence). Trimming took 5 bases from V and 11 from J; bases not matched to a gene: 11. This CDR3 comprises 15 residues. CDR3 bases: TGTGCCACCAGCGACCGGACTAGCGGGGCCTGGGAGCAGTATTTT. Its translation: CATSDRTSGAWEQYF.

CDR3 amino acids: CASSLVPGSYTEAFF. The CDR3 bases are TGTGCCAGCAGCTTGGTGCCCGGGTCTTACACTGAAGCTTTCTTT. V and J are TRBV5-6 and TRBJ1-1; D is unclear. Germline V CDR1 and CDR2: SGHDT, YYEEEE. The CDR3 runs 15 residues. The germline V and J ends were trimmed by 0 bases and 3 bases, with 12 bases remaining between them.

The chain employs TRBV25-1 and TRBJ2-7, with 10 bases aligning to TRBD2. CDR3 size: 15 residues. Trimming cost V 6 bases and J 5 bases; bases outside gene matches: 10. Germline assignment: CDR1 MGHDK and CDR2 SYGVNS. This CDR3 is CASSPSGSSHNEQYF. The CDR3 DNA reads as TGTGCCAGCAGCCCTAGCGGGAGCTCCCACAACGAGCAGTACTTC.

The chain carries TRBV29-1 and TRBJ2-1; the match to TRBD2 covers 8 bases. Germline CDR1 is SQVTM and CDR2 is ANQGSEA. V gave up 4 bases and J gave up 2 bases; unmatched junction bases: 4. The CDR3 consists of 14 residues. The CDR3 protein is CSVAPGLAYNEQFF. For the CDR3, the DNA is TGCAGCGTTGCCCCGGGACTAGCCTACAATGAGCAGTTCTTC.

This chain joins TRBV15 and TRBJ2-1; 11 nucleotides align to TRBD2. V shed 4 bases, J shed 0 bases, and the junction held 2 bases outside the gene matches. CDR1 LNHNV and CDR2 YYDKDF come from the germline V gene (reference sequence). The CDR3 covers 16 residues. Here the CDR3 reads CATSKGLADSYNEQFF. In DNA, the CDR3 is TGTGCCACCAGCAAGGGACTAGCGGACTCCTACAATGAGCAGTTCTTC.

V usage is TRBV2 and J usage is TRBJ2-7; TRBD2 aligns across 9 bases. V trimming: 2 bases; J trimming: 4 bases; junction bases outside the gene matches: 9. Germline assignment: CDR1 SNHLY and CDR2 FYNNEI. The CDR3 contains 16 residues. CDR3 amino acids: CASSEWGLAGSYEQYF. CDR3 in DNA: TGTGCCAGCAGTGAATGGGGGCTAGCGGGATCGTACGAGCAGTACTTC.

The CDR3 protein is CASSIELIVDEQFF. CDR3 DNA: TGTGCCAGTAGTATAGAATTGATAGTTGATGAGCAGTTCTTC. This chain connects TRBV19 to TRBJ2-1; no definite D call. Germline V gives CDR1 LNHDA, CDR2 SQIVND (reference sequence). Trimming stripped 0 bases from V and 8 bases from J, with 11 bases between. The length of the CDR3 is 14 residues.

The chain couples TRBV27 to TRBJ2-1; 8 bases are a match to TRBD2. The CDR3 is 16 residues long. Germline V gene data show CDR1 as MNHEY and CDR2 as SMNVEV (reference sequence). V shed 5 bases and J 2 bases; nucleotides not matched to a gene: 8. Here the CDR3 reads CASSPPGGVAYNEQFF. DNA of the CDR3: TGTGCCAGCAGTCCCCCGGGGGGGGTAGCCTACAATGAGCAGTTCTTC.

This clone was observed once. The chain combines TRBV4-3 with TRBJ2-3, with a tentative D call TRBD1 (6 bases). Trimming stripped 0 bases from V and 4 bases from J, with 8 bases between. This CDR3 is 14 amino acids long. Germline-derived CDR1 and CDR2 are LGHNA and YSLEER. This CDR3 is CASSQDTGPDTQYF. CDR3 DNA: TGCGCCAGCAGCCAAGATACAGGGCCAGATACGCAGTATTTT.

CDR3 protein: CAISEDTEHSNQPQHF. CDR3 bases: TGTGCCATCAGTGAGGATACAGAACATAGCAATCAGCCCCAGCATTTT. This chain connects TRBV10-3 to TRBJ1-5, with no clear D. The CDR3 spans 16 residues. V shed 2 bases and J shed 0 bases, with 11 bases lying between them. Germline values: CDR1 ENHRY, CDR2 SYGVKD.